Presented here are 11 T cell receptor beta chains from one specimen sequenced in a study of cytomegalovirus exposure and HLA in healthy donors (dated by TCRdb to the late 2010s). The library was generated by the immunoSEQ multiplex PCR assay. The multiplex PCR relied on a mix of 60 forward primers for TCR Vbeta segments and 13 reverse primers for TCR Jbeta segments. Here the immuneACCESS table is served through TCRdb, limited to in-frame sequences with V and J called. Missing clones are a known gap in these copies; in checked studies unresolved V genes cover under half, and the rest lacks a known reason. For this sample the table gives over 100,000 clones, of which roughly 80% were detected only once. Together, the top ten hold roughly 23% of the sample. Input material: PBMCs. Source of these receptors: a man aged 25 to 45 in good health and CMV-seropositive.

The chain is built from TRBV5-5 and TRBJ1-3; 7 nucleotides agree with TRBD1. The CDR3 runs to 16 residues. CDR1 and CDR2 (germline): SGHKS, YYEKEE (reference sequence). The trim removed 3 bases at V and 4 bases at J, leaving 10 bases unmatched. The CDR3, as DNA: TGTGCCAGCAGCTCCCGACAGGGCACGGGAGGAAACACCATATATTTT. Translated: CASSSRQGTGGNTIYF.

The chain joins TRBV2 to TRBJ1-4; 9 bases line up with TRBD1. This CDR3 spans 12 amino acids. Germline CDR1 and CDR2: SNHLY and FYNNEI. V shed 11 bases, J shed 4 bases, and the junction held 2 bases outside the gene matches. The DNA for the CDR3 is TGTGCCTGGACAGGGGATAATGAAAAACTGTTTTTT. Residues: CAWTGDNEKLFF.

Regarding this clone: This sample includes further DNA sequences coding for the same CDR3. The CDR3: CASSLAQGYYGYTF. CDR3 coding DNA: TGTGCCAGCAGCTTAGCCCAGGGCTATTATGGCTACACCTTC. This chain joins TRBV7-8 and TRBJ1-2, with D maybe TRBD1 (5 bases). The CDR3 consists of 14 residues. CDR1 is SGHVS and CDR2 is FQNEAQ in the germline V gene. The V and J ends lost 0 bases and 5 bases respectively, with 10 bases between them.

The gene calls are TRBV27 and TRBJ2-1; 10 bases are shared with TRBD2. Germline-derived CDR1 and CDR2 are MNHEY and SMNVEV (reference sequence). CDR3 length: 15 amino acids. V dropped 1 base and J dropped 9; count of bases not matched to a gene: 6. The CDR3 bases are TGTGCCAGCAGTTTATATCGAGCGGGGGGGTCTGAGCAGTTCTTC. Residues: CASSLYRAGGSEQFF.

This chain joins TRBV28 and TRBJ2-7, with D maybe TRBD1 (6 bases). Germline V CDR1 and CDR2: MDHEN, SYDVKM. There are 14 residues in the CDR3. V shed 9 bases and J shed 1 base, with 16 bases lying between them. Written as DNA, the CDR3 is TGTGCCAGTGGGGCACAAGGGGGTTCCTACGAGCAGTACTTC. This codes for CASGAQGGSYEQYF. Supplemented by reference TRBV28 and TRBJ2-7, the full variable domain reads DVKVTQSSRYLVKRTGEKVFLECVQDMDHENMFWYRQDPGLGLRLIYFSYDVKMKEKGDIPEGYSVSREKKERFSLILESASTNQTSMYLCASGAQGGSYEQYFGPGTRLTVT.

This clone was detected ten times or more. The sample has other DNA sequences that encode this CDR3 too. The chain recombines TRBV10-3 with TRBJ2-7, with D possibly being TRBD1 (5 bases). The CDR3 consists of 11 residues. V dropped 8 bases and J dropped 4 bases, with 9 bases sitting between them. CDR1 is ENHRY, CDR2 SYGVKD, per germline. The CDR3 bases are TGTGCCATCGGTACAGGTTACGAGCAGTACGTC. This codes for CAIGTGYEQYV.

V is TRBV21-1 and J is TRBJ1-1; whether TRBD1, the table's D call, matches the DNA was not checked. TRBV21-1 is an annotated pseudogene. The CDR3 has 16 residues. CDR3 coding DNA: TGTGCCAGCAGCGCGCGACAGGGGAGAATGAACACTGAAGCTTTCTTT. Protein sequence: CASSARQGRMNTEAFF.

The chain employs TRBV30 and TRBJ1-1, with TRBD1 matching over 8 bases. Germline values: CDR1 GTSNPN, CDR2 SVGIG (reference sequence). The CDR3 contains 11 residues. The V gene end was trimmed by 1 base and the J gene end by 11 bases; junction bases not matched to a gene: 3. CDR3 residues: CAWSDDRGAFF. The CDR3 bases are TGTGCCTGGAGTGACGACAGGGGTGCTTTCTTT.

The chain combines TRBV5-5 with TRBJ2-5, with D possibly matching TRBD2 (5 bases). V lost 4 bases and J lost 9, with 13 bases in between. Germline loops: CDR1 SGHKS, CDR2 YYEKEE (reference sequence). CDR3 length: 12 amino acids. CDR3 sequence: CASSEGPRAQYF. CDR3 nucleotide sequence: TGTGCCAGCAGCGAGGGCCCCCGGGCCCAGTACTTC.

This clone was counted a few times. The chain carries TRBV7-7 and TRBJ2-7; 12 bases match TRBD2. Germline V gene data show CDR1 as SSHAT and CDR2 as FNYEAQ (reference sequence). J gave up 2 bases and V 5 bases, and 7 bases lay outside the gene matches. The CDR3 is made up of 16 amino acids. The CDR3 spells CASSPRLAGDPYEQYF. For the CDR3, the DNA is TGTGCCAGCAGCCCCCGACTAGCGGGGGATCCCTACGAGCAGTACTTC.

This clone was counted only a few times. This chain uses TRBV11-1 with TRBJ2-1; 16 bases fit TRBD2. Germline CDR1 reads SGHAT; CDR2 reads FQDESV (reference sequence). The J segment lost 6 bases and the V segment lost 2 bases, leaving 7 bases of the junction unmatched. The CDR3 consists of 18 residues. For the CDR3, the DNA is TGTGCCAGCAGCTTAATGGGACTAGCGGGGGGGCTAGGCAATGAGCAGTTCTTC. Its translation: CASSLMGLAGGLGNEQFF.